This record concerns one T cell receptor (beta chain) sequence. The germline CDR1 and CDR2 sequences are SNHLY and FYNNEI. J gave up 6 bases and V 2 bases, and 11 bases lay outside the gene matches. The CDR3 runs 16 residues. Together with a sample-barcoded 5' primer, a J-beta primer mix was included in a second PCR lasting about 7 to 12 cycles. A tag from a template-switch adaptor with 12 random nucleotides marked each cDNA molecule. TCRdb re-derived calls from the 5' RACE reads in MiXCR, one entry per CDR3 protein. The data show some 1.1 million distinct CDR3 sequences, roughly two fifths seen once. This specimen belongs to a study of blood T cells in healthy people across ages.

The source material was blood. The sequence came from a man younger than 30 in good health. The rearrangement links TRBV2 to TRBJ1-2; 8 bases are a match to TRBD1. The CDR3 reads CASSELDRDTRDGYTF. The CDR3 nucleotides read TGTGCCAGCAGTGAATTGGACAGGGACACCAGAGATGGCTACACCTTC.